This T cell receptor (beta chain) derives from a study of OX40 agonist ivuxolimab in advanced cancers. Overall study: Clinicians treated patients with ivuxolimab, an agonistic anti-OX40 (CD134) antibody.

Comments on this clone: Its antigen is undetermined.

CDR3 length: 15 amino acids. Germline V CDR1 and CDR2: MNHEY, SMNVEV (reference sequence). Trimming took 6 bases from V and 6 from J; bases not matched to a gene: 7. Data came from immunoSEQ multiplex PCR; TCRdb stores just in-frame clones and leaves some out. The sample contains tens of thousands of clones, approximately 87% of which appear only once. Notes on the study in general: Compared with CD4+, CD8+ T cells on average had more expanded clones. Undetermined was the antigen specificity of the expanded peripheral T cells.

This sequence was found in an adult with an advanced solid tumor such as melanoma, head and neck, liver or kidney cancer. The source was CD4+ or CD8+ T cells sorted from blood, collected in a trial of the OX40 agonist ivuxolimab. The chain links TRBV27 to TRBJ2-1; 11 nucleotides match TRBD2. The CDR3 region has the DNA TGTGCCAGCAGGGTCACTAGCGGGAGCTTCAATGAGCAGTTCTTC. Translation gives CASRVTSGSFNEQFF.